These 18 T cell receptor beta chains came from one sample sequenced in a study of blood T cell repertoires in COVID-19. Profiled with immunoSEQ multiplex PCR; TCRdb holds only in-frame clones, not every one. The sample has 30,000 to 35,000 clones; 85% are singletons. Sequenced input: peripheral blood. These receptors were obtained from a human donor with acute or convalescent COVID-19. The donor label of this sample is uncertain.

The rearrangement links TRBV6-6 to TRBJ1-5, with a weak D call TRBD1 (5 bases). There are 16 residues in the CDR3. V was clipped by 5 bases and J by 3 bases, with 17 bases between them. Germline loops: CDR1 MNHNY, CDR2 SVGAGI (reference sequence). CDR3 DNA sequence: TGTGCCAGCAGTCCAACTGGAGGGGAGAACAATCAGCCCCAGCATTTT. It codes for CASSPTGGENNQPQHF.

The chain employs TRBV7-2 and TRBJ2-7, with D perhaps matching TRBD1 (6 bases). Germline V gene data show CDR1 as SGHTA and CDR2 as FQGNSA. CDR3 size: 14 residues. V was clipped by 4 bases and J by 6 bases, with 16 bases between them. For the CDR3, the DNA is TGTGCCAGCAGCTCCACTACAGGGAGTGGCGAGCAGTACTTC. It translates to CASSSTTGSGEQYF.

This chain joins TRBV12-5 and TRBJ1-2; perhaps TRBD1 as D (5 bases). Germline V gives CDR1 LGHNT, CDR2 FRNRAP. The CDR3 contains 18 residues. Trimming took 2 bases from V and 7 from J, leaving 26 bases between them. The CDR3 region has the DNA TGTGCTAGTGGTTTGACTCGCGATTCGATACAGGTAGTGAGTGGCTACACCTTC. Translating gives CASGLTRDSIQVVSGYTF.

The chain uses TRBV10-2 and TRBJ1-3; D is unclear. CDR1 is WSHSY, CDR2 SAAADI, per germline. Deletions cut 3 bases from V and 0 bases from J, with 6 bases between. The CDR3 loop spans 14 amino acids. Here the CDR3 reads CASSEGGSGNTIYF. CDR3 coding DNA: TGCGCCAGCAGTGAAGGAGGCTCTGGAAACACCATATATTTT.

The chain recombines TRBV14 with TRBJ2-2, with 10 nucleotides matching TRBD2. Germline values: CDR1 SGHDN, CDR2 FVKESK. V was clipped by 5 bases and J by 7 bases; unmatched bases: 7. The CDR3 spans 15 residues. CDR3 residues: CASSYSGGAHGELFF. The DNA of the CDR3 is TGTGCCAGCAGCTACAGCGGGGGGGCCCACGGGGAGCTGTTTTTT.

V usage is TRBV9 and J usage is TRBJ2-1; TRBD2 matches 8 bases. The CDR3 covers 16 residues. With V trimmed by 3 bases and J by 5 bases, 10 bases remained unmatched. The germline gives CDR1 SGDLS, CDR2 YYNGEE. CDR3 in amino acids: CASSASGREVHNEQFF. In DNA form, the CDR3 reads TGTGCCAGCAGCGCTTCGGGGCGGGAGGTACACAATGAGCAGTTCTTC.

V and J are TRBV14 and TRBJ1-2, with 7 bases identical to TRBD1. Per germline, CDR1 SGHDN and CDR2 FVKESK. The CDR3 contains 14 residues. J lost 3 bases, V lost 0 bases, and 1 base had no gene match. The CDR3 reads CASSQDQGDYGYTF. The CDR3 nucleotides are TGTGCCAGCAGCCAAGATCAGGGGGACTATGGCTACACCTTC.

The genes are TRBV9 and TRBJ2-7, with TRBD1 matching over 10 bases. J lost 7 bases, V lost 3 bases, and 10 bases had no gene match. The CDR3 sequence is 15 residues long. CDR1 is SGDLS and CDR2 is YYNGEE in the germline V gene. CDR3 loop: CASSESDRGLGEQYF. CDR3 nucleotides: TGTGCCAGCAGCGAATCGGACAGGGGGTTGGGGGAGCAGTACTTC.

By share, this clone ranks as medium-sized (0.01 to 0.1%). This rearrangement joins TRBV30 to TRBJ2-6, with D tentatively TRBD2 (5 bases). V was trimmed by 3 bases and J by 2 bases, leaving 17 bases between them. From germline, CDR1 is GTSNPN and CDR2 SVGIG (reference sequence). The CDR3 totals 17 residues. The CDR3: CAWRAGLWEPGANVLTF. Here the CDR3 DNA reads TGTGCCTGGAGGGCCGGGCTCTGGGAGCCTGGGGCCAACGTCCTGACTTTC.

V and J are TRBV11-3 and TRBJ1-3, with 8 positions matching TRBD1. The V gene's germline CDR1 is SGHNT and CDR2 YENEEA. After removal of 3 bases from V and 2 bases from J, the junction contained 3 bases not matched to a gene. The CDR3 has 15 residues. CDR3 amino acids: CASSFPTGAGNTIYF. CDR3 nucleotide sequence: TGTGCCAGCAGCTTTCCGACAGGGGCTGGAAACACCATATATTTT.

The gene calls are TRBV5-5 and TRBJ1-2; 7 bases fit TRBD1. CDR3 length: 14 amino acids. Losses at the gene ends were 4 bases for V and 8 bases for J; bases not matched to a gene: 11. Germline V lookup: CDR1 SGHKS, CDR2 YYEKEE (reference sequence). The DNA of the CDR3 is TGTGCCAGCAGCGCCCGACAGGGCTTGGTGGGCTACACCTTC. This encodes CASSARQGLVGYTF.

The chain employs TRBV7-9 and TRBJ2-5; 8 nucleotides match TRBD1. The J segment lost 2 bases and the V segment lost 3 bases, leaving 5 bases of the junction unmatched. Germline CDR1 SEHNR, CDR2 FQNEAQ (reference sequence). The CDR3 spans 15 residues. The CDR3 region has the DNA TGTGCCAGCAGCTTGGGCGGGACAGGTCAAGAGACCCAGTACTTC. Translating it yields CASSLGGTGQETQYF.

This clone appeared a few times. V is TRBV20-1 and J is TRBJ1-2; 7 bases fit TRBD1. V was clipped by 3 bases and J by 8 bases; unmatched bases: 9. The CDR3 consists of 13 residues. Germline CDR1 DFQATT, CDR2 SNEGSKA (reference sequence). CDR3 DNA: TGCAGTGCTAGTCAGGGACAGCCTCTGGGCTACACCTTC. This codes for CSASQGQPLGYTF.

J is TRBJ2-1 and V is TRBV5-4, with TRBD2 matching over 8 bases. The CDR3 has 14 residues. V lost 6 bases, J lost 5 bases, and 7 bases stayed unmatched. Per germline, CDR1 SGHNT and CDR2 YYREEE (reference sequence). In DNA form, the CDR3 reads TGTGCCAGCAAGACGGGAGGGAAAGACAATGAGCAGTTCTTC. This codes for CASKTGGKDNEQFF.

The rearrangement joins TRBV6-5 to TRBJ2-7; 7 nucleotides match TRBD1. The CDR3 has 12 amino acids. Trimming at V came to 7 bases and at J to 11 bases, leaving 11 bases not matched to a gene. Germline V gene lookup returns CDR1 MNHEY and CDR2 SVGAGI. The CDR3 sequence is CASTASGGTEYF. In DNA form, the CDR3 reads TGTGCCAGCACCGCCTCGGGTGGGACAGAGTACTTC.

In its sample, this clone was seen a few times. The chain recombines TRBV19 with TRBJ2-1; D is perhaps TRBD2 (6 bases). Germline assignment: CDR1 LNHDA and CDR2 SQIVND (reference sequence). The CDR3 spans 14 residues. V was cut by 7 bases and J by 5 bases, with 15 bases left in between. The CDR3 spells CASTLGRGHNEQFF. In DNA form, the CDR3 reads TGTGCCAGTACCCTCGGGCGGGGCCACAATGAGCAGTTCTTC.

The rearrangement joins TRBV2 to TRBJ1-4; tentative D call: TRBD1 (5 bases). The CDR3 contains 15 residues. Trimming pared 7 bases from V and 1 base from J, leaving 13 bases between. CDR1 is SNHLY and CDR2 is FYNNEI in the germline V gene. CDR3 in amino acids: CASNPFRETNEKLFF. The DNA for the CDR3 is TGTGCCAGCAACCCTTTCAGGGAAACTAATGAAAAACTGTTTTTT.

V and J are TRBV5-5 and TRBJ2-7, with D unclear. Germline values: CDR1 SGHKS, CDR2 YYEKEE (reference sequence). The CDR3 spans 14 residues. The germline V and J ends were trimmed by 0 bases and 0 bases, with 7 bases remaining between them. CDR3 DNA sequence: TGTGCCAGCAGCTTGGACGGGTTCTCCTACGAGCAGTACTTC. It yields the protein CASSLDGFSYEQYF.